A selection of T cell receptor beta chains follows, all from one sample in a study of CD8 T cells in Susac syndrome. TCRdb passed the immunoSEQ multiplex PCR reads through MiXCR, listing each CDR3 protein once. The table lists 330,000 or so distinct CDR3 sequences, 89% of them singletons. Sequenced: CD8+ T cells from PBMCs. These receptor sequences come from a human donor with multiple sclerosis. Both conserved end residues are part of each CDR3. The D gene is left open where the match is weak. Clone size appears in some rows only: once, few, many, or a class for an expanded clone.

TRBD2	NA	TRBV24-1	TRBJ2-5	CATSDRPTSGKETQYF	TGTGCCACCAGTGACCGACCGACTAGCGGAAAAGAGACCCAGTACTTC
TRBD1	NA	TRBV28	TRBJ2-1	CASSLGTGQYNEQFF	TGTGCCAGCAGTCTTGGGACAGGGCAATACAATGAGCAGTTCTTC
NA	NA	TRBV20-1	TRBJ2-7	CSARTSDRYEQYF	TGCAGTGCTAGAACTTCCGACAGATACGAGCAGTACTTC
NA	NA	TRBV5-8	TRBJ2-7	CASTPRYSYEQYF	TGTGCCAGCACCCCTCGCTACTCCTACGAGCAGTACTTC
NA	NA	TRBV30	TRBJ1-4	CAWSVYRQTTNEKLFF	TGTGCCTGGAGTGTATACCGACAGACAACTAATGAAAAACTGTTTTTT
NA	NA	TRBV11-3	TRBJ2-1	CASSLEGVLSYNEQFF	TGTGCCAGCAGCTTAGAGGGAGTCTTATCCTACAATGAGCAGTTCTTC
NA	NA	TRBV2	TRBJ2-7	CASSERSGVASYEQYF	TGTGCCAGCAGTGAACGTTCGGGGGTAGCCTCCTACGAGCAGTACTTC
TRBD2	NA	TRBV9	TRBJ2-2	CASSVAASGRVTNTGELFF	TGTGCCAGCAGCGTAGCGGCTAGCGGGAGGGTAACGAACACCGGGGAGCTGTTTTTT
NA	NA	TRBV7-9	TRBJ2-1	CASTLNGLPYNEQFF	TGTGCCAGCACCTTAAACGGACTTCCCTACAATGAGCAGTTCTTC
NA	NA	TRBV27	TRBJ2-7	CASIQRRDDGEQYF	TGTGCCAGCATTCAAAGGAGGGACGATGGGGAGCAGTACTTC
TRBD1	NA	TRBV10-3	TRBJ2-7	CAISEYPGGYEQYF	TGTGCCATCAGTGAGTACCCAGGGGGCTACGAGCAGTACTTC
NA	NA	TRBV6-2/TRBV6-3	TRBJ1-1	CASNNLDRVLFF	TGTGCCAGCAACAACCTCGACAGAGTACTTTTCTTT
NA	NA	TRBV29-1	TRBJ1-1	CSVGRGKEAFF	TGCAGCGTTGGTCGGGGGAAGGAAGCTTTCTTT
TRBD2	NA	TRBV6-5	TRBJ2-3	CASSYSGGGTDTQYF	TGTGCCAGCAGTTACTCGGGGGGGGGCACAGATACGCAGTATTTT
NA	once	TRBV27	TRBJ1-1	CASHLGHTNTEAFF	TGTGCCAGCCATTTGGGACATACGAACACTGAAGCTTTCTTT
TRBD2	NA	TRBV28	TRBJ2-3	CASSSLQAGGSDTQYF	TGTGCCAGCAGTTCCCTCCAAGCGGGAGGGTCAGATACGCAGTATTTT
TRBD2	once	TRBV2	TRBJ2-1	CARPPSAGAAYNEQFF	TGTGCCAGGCCCCCTTCCGCGGGAGCGGCCTACAATGAGCAGTTCTTC
TRBD2	NA	TRBV4-2	TRBJ2-7	CASSQEWGLAGLYEQYF	TGTGCCAGCAGCCAAGAGTGGGGACTAGCGGGGTTATACGAGCAGTACTTC
NA	NA	TRBV7-2	TRBJ1-1	CASSLVGDAEAFF	TGTGCCAGCAGCTTAGTGGGGGATGCTGAAGCTTTCTTT
NA	NA	TRBV20-1	TRBJ2-5	CSARVAGETQYF	TGCAGTGCTAGAGTCGCCGGCGAGACCCAGTACTTC
TRBD2	NA	TRBV28	TRBJ2-1	CASNGLAGVSYEQFF	TGTGCCAGCAACGGACTAGCGGGAGTTTCCTATGAGCAGTTCTTC
NA	NA	TRBV27	TRBJ2-1	CASSSPGRSSYNEQFF	TGTGCCAGCAGTTCTCCCGGGAGAAGCTCCTACAATGAGCAGTTCTTC
NA	NA	TRBV6-1	TRBJ2-3	CASSRDLTDTQYF	TGTGCCAGCAGCCGGGACCTCACAGATACGCAGTATTTT
NA	NA	TRBV18	TRBJ2-3	CASSPPPDTQYF	TGTGCCAGCTCACCACCCCCAGATACGCAGTATTTT
TRBD1	NA	TRBV9	TRBJ2-7	CASSYGDRGRAEQYF	TGTGCCAGCAGCTACGGGGACAGGGGGCGCGCCGAGCAGTACTTC
NA	NA	TRBV4-2	TRBJ1-5	CASSQGGYSSNQPQHF	TGTGCCAGCAGCCAAGGGGGGTACAGTAGCAATCAGCCCCAGCATTTT